One sample yielded the 32 T cell receptor beta chains listed below, sequenced in a study of T cell responses to AZD1222 COVID-19 vaccine (dated by TCRdb to the early 2020s). The library was built by means of the immunoSEQ multiplex PCR assay. Imported from immuneACCESS, the table was reduced by TCRdb to in-frame sequences with V and J called. These copies leave out some clones; in studies compared against another copy, an unresolved V gene accounts for under half, and the cause of the remainder is not known. In this sample the table shows more than 85,000 clones, over 85% of which occur a single time. Of the sample, roughly 15% is held by the ten largest clones. The intended sense of this specimen's time point label: about 28 days (+/-7) after the second vaccine dose. Sequencing was performed on peripheral blood, taken 28 days after the second AZD1222 dose. These receptors were collected from an adult who received the AZD1222 COVID-19 vaccine.

The chain couples TRBV15 to TRBJ2-1, with TRBD2 identical over 8 bases. CDR3 length: 16 residues. Trimming took 1 base from V and 7 from J; bases not matched to a gene: 9. The V gene's germline CDR1 is LNHNV and CDR2 YYDKDF (reference sequence). The CDR3 nucleotides are TGTGCCACCAGCAGAGGATTGCGGGAGGAAGGAAATGAGCAGTTCTTC. Translation: CATSRGLREEGNEQFF.

The chain carries TRBV5-6 and TRBJ2-3; 9 bases agree with TRBD2. Germline CDR1 and CDR2: SGHDT and YYEEEE. The ends lost 1 base at V and 5 bases at J; junction bases unmatched: 11. The CDR3 is made up of 17 amino acids. The CDR3, as DNA: TGTGCCAGCAGCTTGTTCAGACAGCGGGAGGTTTTAGATACGCAGTATTTT. Translating it yields CASSLFRQREVLDTQYF.

The chain combines TRBV2 with TRBJ2-3, with 9 nucleotides matching TRBD2. Per the germline V gene, CDR1 is SNHLY and CDR2 is FYNNEI. This CDR3 has 14 residues. The V and J ends lost 4 bases and 4 bases, in that order; junction bases with no gene match: 3. CDR3 sequence: CASSGPSGADTQYF. The CDR3 DNA is TGTGCCAGCAGTGGGCCTAGCGGGGCAGATACGCAGTATTTT.

This chain uses TRBV6-1 with TRBJ1-4, with TRBD1 identical over 9 bases. With 0 bases clipped from V and 8 bases from J, the junction kept 4 bases outside the gene matches. CDR1 is MNHNS and CDR2 is SASEGT in the germline V gene. This CDR3 is built from 15 residues. CDR3 residues: CASSEAETGGEKLFF. CDR3 in DNA: TGTGCCAGCAGTGAAGCGGAGACAGGGGGGGAAAAACTGTTTTTT.

The chain couples TRBV5-1 to TRBJ2-2, with D uncertain. V lost 0 bases and J lost 3, with 9 bases in between. Germline V CDR1 and CDR2: SGHRS, YFSETQ. This CDR3 is 15 amino acids long. CDR3 in DNA: TGCGCCAGCAGCTTGGCCGTTGGGGACACCGGGGAGCTGTTTTTT. This translates into CASSLAVGDTGELFF.

V is TRBV7-2 and J is TRBJ2-5; D possibly corresponds to TRBD2 (5 bases). The CDR3 length is 15 residues. V gave up 2 bases and J gave up 0 bases, with 10 bases separating them. In germline, CDR1 is SGHTA, CDR2 FQGNSA. Here the CDR3 reads CASSLLPGYQETQYF. The CDR3 bases are TGTGCCAGCAGCTTACTTCCGGGGTACCAAGAGACCCAGTACTTC.

The rearrangement links TRBV5-1 to TRBJ2-5; TRBD2 matches at 9 bases. The CDR3 has 16 amino acids. Germline lookup yields CDR1 SGHRS and CDR2 YFSETQ. V lost 4 bases and J lost 4; bases outside the gene matches: 11. For the CDR3, the DNA is TGCGCCAGCAGCGGGAGGGCTAGCGGGGACCGAGAGACCCAGTACTTC. It codes for CASSGRASGDRETQYF.

The V and J genes are TRBV28 and TRBJ2-7; 9 bases are shared with TRBD2. Germline CDR1 reads MDHEN; CDR2 reads SYDVKM. The V and J ends lost 5 bases and 3 bases, in that order; junction bases with no gene match: 11. The length of the CDR3 is 16 residues. CDR3 sequence: CASSIRFSGSDYEQYF. CDR3 nucleotides: TGTGCCAGCAGTATTCGCTTTAGCGGGAGTGACTACGAGCAGTACTTC. Complete variable domain (other parts from reference TRBV28 and TRBJ2-7): DVKVTQSSRYLVKRTGEKVFLECVQDMDHENMFWYRQDPGLGLRLIYFSYDVKMKEKGDIPEGYSVSREKKERFSLILESASTNQTSMYLCASSIRFSGSDYEQYFGPGTRLTVT.

The rearrangement links TRBV7-4 to TRBJ2-7; possible D gene TRBD1, 5 bases. Germline loops: CDR1 SGHVT, CDR2 SQSDAQ. The CDR3 sequence is 15 residues long. Between the trimmed V and J ends, which lost 4 bases and 3 bases, there was a span of 16 bases. CDR3 nucleotide sequence: TGTGCCAGCAGCTCCTCTTACTCAGGGTTCTACGAGCAGTACTTC. Its translation: CASSSSYSGFYEQYF.

This chain joins TRBV7-9 and TRBJ2-1; unclear D gene. Germline CDR1 is SEHNR and CDR2 is FQNEAQ (reference sequence). The CDR3 has 15 residues. V was clipped by 1 base and J by 15 bases, with 22 bases between them. CDR3 sequence: CASSLGESGAPNRFF. Here the CDR3 DNA reads TGTGCCAGCAGCTTAGGAGAGTCGGGCGCCCCGAATCGGTTCTTC.

This clone was seen once. The chain links TRBV3-1 (or the pseudogene TRBV3-2) to TRBJ2-2; D is possibly TRBD1 (5 bases). CDR1 LGHDT and CDR2 YNNKEL come from the germline V gene (reference sequence). V shed 4 bases and J shed 7 bases, with 13 bases lying between them. This CDR3 has 14 residues. The CDR3 sequence is CASSRARGVGELFF. CDR3 DNA sequence: TGTGCCAGCAGCCGTGCTAGGGGCGTCGGGGAGCTGTTTTTT.

The chain uses TRBV5-1 and TRBJ2-1; the D is unclear. This CDR3 has 15 amino acids. With 5 bases removed from V and 0 bases from J, the gap between germline ends came to 12 bases. Germline-derived CDR1 and CDR2 are SGHRS and YFSETQ. CDR3: CASSGSTLSYNEQFF. The CDR3 nucleotides are TGCGCCAGCAGTGGATCTACCCTCTCCTACAATGAGCAGTTCTTC.

This clone has a single count. The rearrangement links TRBV18 to TRBJ1-4; D gene unclear. The germline V and J ends were trimmed by 2 bases and 6 bases, with 7 bases remaining between them. Germline assignment: CDR1 KGHSH and CDR2 LQKENI. CDR3 size: 13 residues. In DNA form, the CDR3 reads TGTGCCAGCTCACCAAGTTTGGATGAAAAACTGTTTTTT. Translating gives CASSPSLDEKLFF.

The V and J genes are TRBV28 and TRBJ2-7; 8 bases align to TRBD1. Per germline, CDR1 MDHEN and CDR2 SYDVKM. Trimming at V came to 6 bases and at J to 2 bases, leaving 6 bases not matched to a gene. This CDR3 contains 14 residues. CDR3 region: CASSPGTGPYEQYF. The CDR3 bases are TGTGCCAGCAGCCCCGGGACAGGACCCTACGAGCAGTACTTC.

A single count supports this clone. The chain recombines TRBV12-3 or TRBV12-4 with TRBJ1-2; D is unresolved. The CDR3 is 13 amino acids. V lost 3 bases, J lost 4 bases, and 9 bases lay in between. CDR3 loop: CASSFGLGYGYTF. Here the CDR3 DNA reads TGTGCCAGCAGTTTTGGGTTAGGCTATGGCTACACCTTC.

The chain joins TRBV30 to TRBJ2-7, with D maybe TRBD1 (6 bases). This CDR3 contains 13 residues. Germline V lookup: CDR1 GTSNPN, CDR2 SVGIG (reference sequence). The V gene lost 2 bases and the J gene lost 3 bases, with 11 bases spanning the gap. The CDR3 here is CAWSRTDYYEQYF. The CDR3 DNA follows: TGTGCCTGGAGTCGGACAGACTACTACGAGCAGTACTTC.

This clone was observed a single time. This chain links TRBV5-6 with TRBJ1-5; TRBD1 might be the D (5 bases). The CDR3 length is 13 residues. Germline V gene data show CDR1 as SGHDT and CDR2 as YYEEEE. V lost 7 bases to trimming and J lost 5 bases, with 13 bases between them. CDR3: CASSRGGDQPQHF. CDR3 sequence (DNA): TGTGCCAGCTCTCGCGGGGGGGATCAGCCCCAGCATTTT.

The rearrangement uses TRBV9 and TRBJ1-3, with D possibly being TRBD1 (5 bases). Trimming cost V 3 bases and J 1 base, with 17 bases left between them. The CDR3 totals 17 residues. Germline V lookup: CDR1 SGDLS, CDR2 YYNGEE. The CDR3 DNA reads TGTGCCAGCAGCGATTGGGGCGGAGGAAGATCTGGAAACACCATATATTTT. It translates to CASSDWGGGRSGNTIYF.

The V and J genes are TRBV9 and TRBJ2-3, with 7 bases aligning to TRBD1. The CDR3 is 15 residues long. The J segment lost 5 bases and the V segment lost 3 bases, leaving 9 bases of the junction unmatched. Germline CDR1 SGDLS, CDR2 YYNGEE. In DNA form, the CDR3 reads TGTGCCAGCAGCGGGGGACAGTTCCCGGGAGATACGCAGTATTTT. Its protein is CASSGGQFPGDTQYF.

The chain combines TRBV28 with TRBJ1-2; D unclear. This CDR3 comprises 13 residues. With 5 bases removed from V and 4 bases from J, the gap between germline ends came to 11 bases. CDR1 is MDHEN and CDR2 is SYDVKM in the germline V gene. The CDR3 region has the DNA TGTGCCAGCAGTGCCGAGACGGTCTATGGCTACACCTTC. This codes for CASSAETVYGYTF.

The chain is built from TRBV28 and TRBJ2-5; D ambiguous. The length of the CDR3 is 13 residues. V dropped 3 bases and J dropped 1 base, with 6 bases sitting between them. Looked up from germline, CDR1 is MDHEN and CDR2 is SYDVKM. CDR3 sequence: CASSFDAQETQYF. The CDR3 nucleotides read TGTGCCAGCAGTTTTGATGCCCAAGAGACCCAGTACTTC.

The chain couples TRBV19 to TRBJ2-4, with a possible D match to TRBD2 (5 bases). Germline V gene lookup returns CDR1 LNHDA and CDR2 SQIVND (reference sequence). V was cut by 3 bases and J by 2 bases, with 8 bases left in between. The CDR3 spans 14 residues. CDR3 bases: TGTGCCAGTAGTATGGGAGACACCAAAAACATTCAGTACTTC. Its translation: CASSMGDTKNIQYF.

The V and J genes are TRBV11-3 and TRBJ2-5; 9 bases map to TRBD1. Germline CDR1 SGHNT, CDR2 YENEEA. J lost 5 bases, V lost 5 bases, and 3 bases had no gene match. CDR3 length equals 13 residues. The DNA of the CDR3 is TGTGCCAGCAGCCCCGGACAGGGGGAGACCCAGTACTTC. It is translated as CASSPGQGETQYF. Full variable domain (outside the CDR3, taken from reference TRBV11-3 and TRBJ2-5): EAGVVQSPRYKIIEKKQPVAFWCNPISGHNTLYWYLQNLGQGPELLIRYENEEAVDDSQLPKDRFSAERLKGVDSTLKIQPAELGDSAVYLCASSPGQGETQYFGPGTRLLVL.

This chain uses TRBV6-1 with TRBJ1-1, with 12 bases aligning to TRBD1. Germline CDR1 and CDR2: MNHNS and SASEGT. The CDR3 consists of 19 residues. With 6 bases clipped from V and 4 bases from J, the junction kept 18 bases outside the gene matches. CDR3 sequence: CASSEPPGTGGGWGTEAFF. The CDR3 nucleotides read TGTGCCAGCAGCGAACCGCCCGGGACAGGGGGCGGTTGGGGCACTGAAGCTTTCTTT.

The chain recombines TRBV12-3 or TRBV12-4 with TRBJ1-2; D is ambiguous. This CDR3 has 13 amino acids. Trimming left V 6 bases short and J 2 bases short, with 10 bases between. The CDR3 loop reads CASSWTANYGYTF. CDR3 bases: TGTGCCAGCAGCTGGACGGCCAACTATGGCTACACCTTC.

In DNA, the CDR3 is TGTGCCACCAGGGCAGCGAATAACTATGGCTACACCTTC. Translating it yields CATRAANNYGYTF. The V call is TRBV28, the J call TRBJ1-2, with D possibly TRBD1 on 5 matching bases. V lost 10 bases and J 1 base, leaving 13 bases between the germline ends. Germline CDR1 reads MDHEN; CDR2 reads SYDVKM. The CDR3 runs 13 residues.

The rearrangement joins TRBV7-8 to TRBJ2-5; no clear D. The length of the CDR3 is 12 residues. Germline CDR1 and CDR2: SGHVS and FQNEAQ. V was clipped by 5 bases and J by 7 bases, with 11 bases between them. CDR3 nucleotide sequence: TGTGCCAGCAGCCGTCTGCCTCCGACCCAGTACTTC. Translation gives CASSRLPPTQYF.

The CDR3 sequence: CASSLNRLLNSGNTIYF. As DNA, the CDR3 is TGTGCCAGCAGCTTAAATAGGTTGCTGAACTCTGGAAACACCATATATTTT. This sequence joins TRBV5-5 and TRBJ1-3; unclear D gene. The germline CDR1 and CDR2 sequences are SGHKS and YYEKEE (reference sequence). The V gene lost 2 bases and the J gene lost 0 bases, with 15 bases spanning the gap. This CDR3 comprises 17 residues.

The chain employs TRBV19 and TRBJ1-5; perhaps TRBD1 as D (6 bases). The V and J ends lost 8 bases and 4 bases respectively, with 21 bases between them. The CDR3 sequence is 16 residues long. CDR1 is LNHDA and CDR2 is SQIVND in the germline V gene (reference sequence). CDR3: CASRSTTRTANQPQHF. The DNA of the CDR3 is TGTGCCAGTCGCAGTACGACCCGGACAGCGAATCAGCCCCAGCATTTT.

V gene TRBV19 combines with J gene TRBJ2-7; D is unresolved. Germline V gene lookup returns CDR1 LNHDA and CDR2 SQIVND (reference sequence). V lost 0 bases, J lost 8 bases, and 8 bases lay in between. This CDR3 is built from 12 residues. In DNA, the CDR3 is TGTGCCAGTAGTATAGATCTTGAGCAGCAGTACTTC. Its protein product is CASSIDLEQQYF.

This sequence joins TRBV6-1 and TRBJ1-1; no firm D call. The V end lost 2 bases, the J end lost 0 bases, and 16 bases lay between the germline ends. The CDR3 contains 17 residues. The germline V gene encodes CDR1 MNHNS and CDR2 SASEGT. The DNA for the CDR3 is TGTGCCAGCAGTGAAATAATAAGGCGAGTTCTGAACACTGAAGCTTTCTTT. Translating gives CASSEIIRRVLNTEAFF.

The rearrangement links TRBV3-1 (or the pseudogene TRBV3-2) to TRBJ2-7, with 8 bases lining up with TRBD2. Germline V gives CDR1 LGHDT, CDR2 YNNKEL (reference sequence). This CDR3 comprises 14 residues. The J segment lost 5 bases and the V segment lost 4 bases, leaving 7 bases of the junction unmatched. CDR3 residues: CASSLGGAMNEQYF. CDR3 nucleotides: TGTGCCAGCAGCCTCGGGGGGGCAATGAACGAGCAGTACTTC.